This record looks at one T cell receptor beta chain sequence and its context. These data belong to a study of regulatory T cells in long-lasting Graves disease. The time point is: newly diagnosed GD, antithyroid drugs for less than 3 months. From PBMCs, RNA was extracted and then used to make the TCR library. Germline trimming cut 5 bases from V and 0 bases from J; bases unmatched to any gene: 11. This CDR3 comprises 18 residues. The germline gives CDR1 SGHTA, CDR2 FQGNSA. The authors built TCR beta libraries using iRepertoire HTBI primers and Arm-PCR of CDR3 regions. TCRdb reanalysed the multiplex PCR reads using MiXCR and keeps one entry per CDR3 protein. The sample yields roughly 560,000 distinct CDR3 sequences, more than 10% seen once. These sequences were also reported in another study, on T cells in Graves' hyperthyroidism and ophthalmopathy.

This sample comprised peripheral blood mononuclear cells (PBMCs), obtained at new diagnosis, from a patient treated with antithyroid drugs. The sequence was collected from a woman aged 25 to 45 with Graves disease. V gene TRBV7-2 combines with J gene TRBJ2-7; 12 bases match TRBD2. The CDR3 region has the DNA TGTGCCAGCAGCGCAGGACTAGCGGGGTGGCGGAGCTCCTACGAGCAGTACTTC. Its protein product is CASSAGLAGWRSSYEQYF.